Shown below are 30 T cell receptor beta chains from a single sample sequenced in a study of cytomegalovirus exposure and HLA in healthy donors. In the PCR, 60 Vbeta and 13 Jbeta primers were used. Profiled with immunoSEQ multiplex PCR; TCRdb holds only in-frame clones, not every one. The table includes approximately 140,000 clones, around 83% detected once. Material: PBMCs. The receptors shown here come from a girl aged 2 to 9 in good health and CMV-seronegative.

The genes are TRBV4-1 and TRBJ1-5; D gene ambiguous. V was cut by 0 bases and J by 5 bases, with 14 bases left in between. The CDR3 covers 16 residues. The V gene's germline CDR1 is MGHRA and CDR2 YSYEKL. CDR3 nucleotides: TGCGCCAGCAGCCAAGATCTAGCCCGGGTCTATCAGCCCCAGCATTTT. Protein sequence: CASSQDLARVYQPQHF.

The genes are TRBV5-6 and TRBJ2-1, with TRBD2 matching over 9 bases. Germline V gives CDR1 SGHDT, CDR2 YYEEEE. Trimming took 1 base from V and 5 from J; bases not matched to a gene: 4. This CDR3 is 15 amino acids long. The chain's CDR3 is CASSLFLAGHNEQFF. Written as DNA, the CDR3 is TGTGCCAGCAGCTTGTTCCTAGCGGGACACAATGAGCAGTTCTTC.

The chain employs TRBV6-5 and TRBJ1-5; D uncertain. CDR3 length equals 16 residues. V was trimmed by 0 bases and J by 0 bases, leaving 9 bases between them. Looked up from germline, CDR1 is MNHEY and CDR2 is SVGAGI. For the CDR3, the DNA is TGTGCCAGCAGTTACTCGGGCCTGGATAGCAATCAGCCCCAGCATTTT. Its translation is CASSYSGLDSNQPQHF.

V and J are TRBV6-1 and TRBJ1-5; maybe TRBD1 (6 bases). V gave up 1 base and J gave up 2 bases, with 6 bases separating them. Germline CDR1 reads MNHNS; CDR2 reads SASEGT. This CDR3 has 14 residues. The CDR3 nucleotides are TGTGCCAGCAGTGAAGACAGGGGCAATCAGCCCCAGCATTTT. This codes for CASSEDRGNQPQHF.

This chain uses TRBV5-6 with TRBJ1-4; 7 bases line up with TRBD1. Germline V lookup: CDR1 SGHDT, CDR2 YYEEEE. V lost 4 bases and J lost 4; bases outside the gene matches: 7. The CDR3 has 15 amino acids. The CDR3 here is CASSKRTGVNEKLFF. Written as DNA, the CDR3 is TGTGCCAGCAGCAAACGGACAGGCGTTAATGAAAAACTGTTTTTT.

This rearrangement joins TRBV2 to TRBJ2-5; D possibly corresponds to TRBD1 (5 bases). The J call may not be correct, given that the DNA end is closer to TRBJ2-7. The germline V gene encodes CDR1 SNHLY and CDR2 FYNNEI. This CDR3 region has 17 residues. The CDR3 reads CASSELDVGRSSYEQYF. DNA for the CDR3: TGTGCCAGCAGTGAACTTGATGTGGGGCGAAGCTCCTACGAGCAGTACTTC.

This clone has a single count. The CDR3 loop is CASTTPRGEAFF. The CDR3 DNA follows: TGTGCCAGCACCACCCCTCGGGGGGAAGCTTTCTTT. V gene TRBV5-4 combines with J gene TRBJ1-1; TRBD1 might be the D (5 bases). The CDR3 is made up of 12 amino acids. The V and J ends lost 6 bases and 8 bases respectively, with 14 bases between them. The V gene's germline CDR1 is SGHNT and CDR2 YYREEE (reference sequence).

This sequence joins TRBV5-1 and TRBJ1-1, with D tentatively TRBD1 (5 bases). Trimming removed 3 bases from V and 1 base from J, with 13 bases in between. Germline assignment: CDR1 SGHRS and CDR2 YFSETQ. The length of the CDR3 is 15 residues. CDR3 amino acids: CASSYLNRKNTEAFF. DNA for the CDR3: TGCGCCAGCAGCTACCTTAACAGGAAGAACACTGAAGCTTTCTTT. Variable domain in full (rest from reference TRBV5-1 and TRBJ1-1): KAGVTQTPRYLIKTRGQQVTLSCSPISGHRSVSWYQQTPGQGLQFLFEYFSETQRNKGNFPGRFSGRQFSNSRSEMNVSTLELGDSALYLCASSYLNRKNTEAFFGQGTRLTVV.

The chain uses TRBV28 and TRBJ2-3; D is possibly TRBD2 (6 bases). The length of the CDR3 is 15 residues. Germline assignment: CDR1 MDHEN and CDR2 SYDVKM. Trimming cost V 6 bases and J 10 bases, with 23 bases left between them. The CDR3 region has the DNA TGTGCCAGCAGCCTCCCCGGGCGGGGAGGATCATCGCAGTATTTT. Residues: CASSLPGRGGSSQYF.

This chain uses TRBV5-1 with TRBJ2-3; maybe TRBD1 (5 bases). Germline V gives CDR1 SGHRS, CDR2 YFSETQ. This CDR3 is 15 amino acids long. V lost 1 base to trimming and J lost 2 bases, with 11 bases between them. Here the CDR3 reads CASSLTPGNTDTQYF. In DNA, the CDR3 is TGCGCCAGCAGCTTGACCCCAGGGAACACAGATACGCAGTATTTT.

This clone was seen a few times. This chain connects TRBV5-1 to TRBJ1-4; 8 bases line up with TRBD1. The CDR3 covers 14 residues. J gave up 8 bases and V 2 bases, and 5 bases lay outside the gene matches. Germline V gives CDR1 SGHRS, CDR2 YFSETQ. Here the CDR3 DNA reads TGCGCCAGCAGCTTTGGACAGGGAAAGGAAAAACTGTTTTTT. This encodes CASSFGQGKEKLFF.

The chain is built from TRBV9 and TRBJ2-7; possibly TRBD1 for D (6 bases). CDR1 is SGDLS and CDR2 is YYNGEE in the germline V gene. Deletions cut 4 bases from V and 0 bases from J, with 14 bases between. CDR3 length: 15 amino acids. CDR3 coding DNA: TGTGCCAGCAGCCTGGGAGCAGGGGTCTCCTACGAGCAGTACTTC. Translation: CASSLGAGVSYEQYF.

The rearrangement uses TRBV16 and TRBJ1-1; possible D gene TRBD1, 6 bases. V shed 4 bases and J shed 5 bases, with 11 bases lying between them. The germline V gene encodes CDR1 KGHSY and CDR2 FQNENV. The CDR3 totals 13 residues. In DNA, the CDR3 is TGTGCCAGCAGCCCCAACAGGGTTACTGAAGCTTTCTTT. Translated: CASSPNRVTEAFF.

The V and J genes are TRBV28 and TRBJ2-3, with 8 bases fitting TRBD2. The CDR3 extends over 16 amino acids. V was clipped by 3 bases and J by 7 bases; unmatched bases: 12. The germline gives CDR1 MDHEN, CDR2 SYDVKM. The CDR3 region is CASSFGATSVGHTQYF. The DNA for the CDR3 is TGTGCCAGCAGTTTCGGGGCGACTAGCGTGGGACATACGCAGTATTTT.

This chain joins TRBV2 and TRBJ2-7, with D perhaps matching TRBD1 (6 bases). The CDR3 loop spans 12 amino acids. The V gene lost 6 bases and the J gene lost 4 bases, with 10 bases spanning the gap. Per germline, CDR1 SNHLY and CDR2 FYNNEI. The CDR3 spells CASSQGPYEQYF. The DNA for the CDR3 is TGTGCCAGCAGCCAGGGGCCTTACGAGCAGTACTTC.

The V gene is TRBV5-6, the J gene TRBJ1-5, with D perhaps matching TRBD1 (6 bases). The CDR3 runs 13 residues. CDR1 and CDR2 from the germline V gene are SGHDT and YYEEEE. V lost 4 bases, J lost 7 bases, and 12 bases lay in between. CDR3 amino acids: CASSQEGGQPQHF. The CDR3 DNA reads as TGTGCCAGCAGCCAGGAGGGGGGGCAGCCCCAGCATTTT.

The chain joins TRBV10-3 to TRBJ1-5; D not certain. The CDR3 has 15 residues. Trimming pared 5 bases from V and 2 bases from J, leaving 13 bases between. CDR1 is ENHRY and CDR2 is SYGVKD in the germline V gene. The CDR3 DNA is TGTGCCATCAGTCCAGGTGCGGGCCGCAATCAGCCCCAGCATTTT. Translating it yields CAISPGAGRNQPQHF.

The chain recombines TRBV9 with TRBJ2-1; TRBD1 is a possible D gene (6 bases). The CDR3 is 14 residues long. Germline V gene data show CDR1 as SGDLS and CDR2 as YYNGEE. Trimming left V 0 bases short and J 4 bases short, with 8 bases between. This CDR3 reads CASSVGTDYNEQFF. In nucleotides, the CDR3 is TGTGCCAGCAGCGTAGGGACAGATTACAATGAGCAGTTCTTC.

The CDR3 DNA reads TGTGCCAGCAGCGGAGAGCGGGAGCTTGGGCAGTTCTTC. This encodes CASSGERELGQFF. The J gene is TRBJ2-1, the V gene TRBV11-3; 8 nucleotides agree with TRBD2. Germline CDR1 reads SGHNT; CDR2 reads YENEEA. The ends lost 5 bases at V and 12 bases at J; junction bases unmatched: 9. This CDR3 contains 13 residues.

The chain couples TRBV6-4 to TRBJ2-1, with 10 bases aligning to TRBD2. Trimming at V came to 6 bases and at J to 6 bases, leaving 8 bases not matched to a gene. This CDR3 is built from 15 residues. The germline V gene has CDR1 MRHNA and CDR2 SNTAGT. In nucleotides, the CDR3 is TGTGCCAGCAGCGCGCTAGCGGGAGTCCCCAATGAGCAGTTCTTC. As protein: CASSALAGVPNEQFF.

The chain recombines TRBV21-1 with TRBJ1-5. TRBV21-1 is a pseudogene locus. The CDR3 spans 12 residues. The CDR3 DNA reads TGTGCCAGCCCGGTGAGCAATCAGCCCCAGCATTTT. Translation: CASPVSNQPQHF.

This clone was detected only a few times. The V call is TRBV29-1, the J call TRBJ2-3; maybe TRBD2 (5 bases). V was trimmed by 7 bases and J by 2 bases, leaving 10 bases between them. The germline CDR1 and CDR2 sequences are SQVTM and ANQGSEA. This CDR3 has 12 residues. Written as DNA, the CDR3 is TGCAGCGGTCGGGAATCCACAGATACGCAGTATTTT. Protein product: CSGRESTDTQYF.

This clone was counted only a few times. V usage is TRBV30 and J usage is TRBJ2-5; D is unclear. The CDR3 has 15 amino acids. V was clipped by 8 bases and J by 5 bases, with 24 bases between them. Germline CDR1 reads GTSNPN; CDR2 reads SVGIG (reference sequence). In nucleotides, the CDR3 is TGTGCCCGCAATACCCCTAGGATCCCCCAGGAGACCCAGTACTTC. Protein sequence: CARNTPRIPQETQYF.

This clone was detected once. This rearrangement joins TRBV5-4 to TRBJ2-7; 7 bases fit TRBD2. The germline CDR1 and CDR2 sequences are SGHNT and YYREEE (reference sequence). The CDR3 has 14 residues. The V segment lost 0 bases and the J segment 2 bases; nucleotides outside the gene matches: 2. CDR3 protein: CASSLVAGAYEQYF. The CDR3 bases are TGTGCCAGCAGCTTGGTTGCGGGAGCCTACGAGCAGTACTTC.

The rearrangement joins TRBV6-1 to TRBJ2-7; D might be TRBD1 (6 bases). V was shortened by 5 bases and J by 0 bases, with 14 bases between the two germline ends. Germline V lookup: CDR1 MNHNS, CDR2 SASEGT. The CDR3 totals 15 residues. DNA for the CDR3: TGTGCCAGCAGTTCGGACAGTCTTAGCTCCTACGAGCAGTACTTC. This encodes CASSSDSLSSYEQYF.

This clone was recorded once. The chain has TRBV19 and TRBJ1-1; 7 bases line up with TRBD1. Germline values: CDR1 LNHDA, CDR2 SQIVND (reference sequence). J gave up 10 bases and V 5 bases, and 13 bases lay outside the gene matches. The CDR3 is 14 residues long. As DNA, the CDR3 is TGTGCCAGTAGTGCCTCGACAGGGTCTTTCGGAGCTTTCTTT. Amino acids: CASSASTGSFGAFF.

This clone is a singleton in its sample. This rearrangement joins TRBV25-1 to TRBJ2-3, with D unresolved. Germline V lookup: CDR1 MGHDK, CDR2 SYGVNS. This CDR3 contains 12 residues. V dropped 1 base and J dropped 6 bases, with 5 bases sitting between them. Here the CDR3 reads CASSEFGDTQYF. The CDR3 nucleotides read TGTGCCAGCAGTGAATTCGGGGATACGCAGTATTTT.

The V call is TRBV5-8, the J call TRBJ2-7; TRBD1 might be the D (6 bases). CDR1 and CDR2 from the germline V gene are SGHTS and YDEGEE. The CDR3 spans 13 residues. V was clipped by 3 bases and J by 2 bases, with 9 bases between them. The CDR3 loop is CASSSQGPYEQYF. Here the CDR3 DNA reads TGTGCCAGCAGCTCACAGGGACCCTACGAGCAGTACTTC.

The V and J genes are TRBV4-3 and TRBJ1-2; TRBD1 might be the D (6 bases). V dropped 3 bases and J dropped 4 bases, with 15 bases sitting between them. Per the germline V gene, CDR1 is LGHNA and CDR2 is YSLEER. The CDR3 has 15 amino acids. CDR3 nucleotide sequence: TGCGCCAGCAGCCATATTACAGGGAATGTCTATGGCTACACCTTC. It encodes CASSHITGNVYGYTF.

The rearrangement links TRBV27 to TRBJ2-7, with D perhaps matching TRBD2 (5 bases). Germline assignment: CDR1 MNHEY and CDR2 SMNVEV (reference sequence). V lost 1 base to trimming and J lost 5 bases, with 15 bases between them. The CDR3 covers 15 residues. The chain's CDR3 is CASSLFMGETDEQYF. CDR3 in DNA: TGTGCCAGCAGTTTATTCATGGGAGAGACTGACGAGCAGTACTTC.